These T cell receptor beta chains were read from a single sample in a study of blood T cell repertoires in COVID-19. Measured with immunoSEQ multiplex PCR; TCRdb has only the in-frame clones, and not every one. This sample has over 200,000 clones; approximately 82% occur once, and the top ten carry 14% to 15%. The sequenced sample was PBMCs or T cells enriched from blood (not recorded which). These receptors all stem from a man between 35 and 55 years old who had recovered from COVID-19. Both conserved end residues are part of each CDR3. A D gene is named only where the DNA matches it firmly. The listing skips clone size in some rows; elsewhere it reads once, few, many or a size class.

d_call	v_call	j_call	clone_size	cdr3_aa	cdr3_nt
TRBD1	TRBV7-2	TRBJ1-3	.	CASSLDRGPDTIYF	TGTGCCAGCAGCTTGGACAGGGGGCCAGACACCATATATTTT
TRBD2	TRBV7-8	TRBJ2-1	.	CASSRGTSDTYNEQFF	TGTGCCAGCAGCCGAGGGACTAGCGATACCTACAATGAGCAGTTCTTC
TRBD2	TRBV9	TRBJ2-1	.	CASRPPGGGTLSEQFF	TGTGCCAGCAGACCCCCGGGCGGGGGGACCCTTTCTGAGCAGTTCTTC
.	TRBV24-1	TRBJ2-7	few	CATSDAEFEQYF	TGTGCCACCAGTGATGCGGAGTTCGAGCAGTACTTC
.	TRBV2	TRBJ1-1	once	CASSKGEGTEAFF	TGTGCCAGCAGTAAGGGTGAGGGTACTGAAGCTTTCTTT
TRBD1	TRBV5-1	TRBJ1-1	.	CASSGTGEAEAFF	TGCGCCAGCAGCGGAACAGGGGAGGCTGAAGCTTTCTTT
TRBD2	TRBV9	TRBJ2-5	.	CASSAGLAGTQETQYF	TGTGCCAGCAGCGCGGGACTAGCGGGAACCCAAGAGACCCAGTACTTC
.	TRBV10-3	TRBJ1-1	few	CAINVARDTEAFF	TGTGCCATCAATGTGGCTCGGGACACTGAAGCTTTCTTT
TRBD1	TRBV9	TRBJ1-4	.	CASSQFTGGTNEKLFF	TGTGCCAGCAGCCAATTTACAGGGGGAACTAATGAAAAACTGTTTTTT
.	TRBV18	TRBJ1-1	.	CASKNDRMNAEAFF	TGTGCCAGTAAAAACGACAGGATGAACGCTGAAGCTTTCTTT
TRBD1	TRBV7-9	TRBJ1-1	.	CASLDRDFTEAFF	TGTGCCAGCCTGGACAGGGATTTTACTGAAGCTTTCTTT
TRBD1	TRBV5-4	TRBJ2-7	.	CASSFYRDRGYEQYF	TGTGCCAGCAGCTTTTACCGGGACAGGGGCTACGAGCAGTACTTC
TRBD2	TRBV3-1/TRBV3-2	TRBJ2-3	.	CASSQVVAGGTDTQYF	TGTGCCAGCAGCCAAGTGGTAGCGGGAGGGACAGATACGCAGTATTTT
.	TRBV5-1	TRBJ2-7	.	CASSSTGSEQYF	TGCGCCAGCAGCTCCACAGGGAGCGAGCAGTACTTC
.	TRBV21-1	TRBJ2-1	.	CASRGQGYNEQFF	TGTGCCAGCAGAGGACAGGGTTACAATGAGCAGTTCTTC
.	TRBV25-1	TRBJ1-1	.	CASSQIRGTEAFF	TGTGCCAGCAGCCAAATTAGGGGCACTGAAGCTTTCTTT
TRBD2	TRBV27	TRBJ2-7	once	CASSLREGYEQYF	TGTGCCAGCAGTTTACGGGAGGGATACGAGCAGTACTTC
TRBD1	TRBV7-2	TRBJ1-5	few	CASSAEQGYFEPQHF	TGTGCCAGCAGCGCTGAACAGGGGTATTTTGAGCCCCAGCATTTT
.	TRBV9	TRBJ2-7	many	CASSVGRGGLYEQYF	TGTGCCAGCAGCGTAGGTAGGGGAGGCCTCTACGAGCAGTACTTC
.	TRBV11-3	TRBJ1-1	few	CASSLGGPVTEAFF	TGTGCCAGCAGCTTAGGGGGGCCGGTCACTGAAGCTTTCTTT
.	TRBV7-2	TRBJ1-5	.	CASSLTPLRFSNQPQHF	TGTGCCAGCAGCTTAACCCCCTTGCGATTTAGCAATCAGCCCCAGCATTTT
.	TRBV28	TRBJ1-3	few	CASSPPGLTNGDTIYF	TGTGCCAGCAGCCCACCCGGACTGACCAACGGGGACACCATATATTTT
.	TRBV28	TRBJ1-4	.	CASSLWQNNEKLFF	TGTGCCAGCAGTTTATGGCAGAATAATGAAAAACTGTTTTTT
TRBD1	TRBV19	TRBJ2-4	.	CASSSGTGGTKNIQYF	TGTGCCAGTAGCAGCGGGACAGGGGGGACCAAAAACATTCAGTACTTC
TRBD1	TRBV7-2	TRBJ2-7	once	CASSPDRDTYEQYF	TGTGCCAGCAGCCCGGACAGGGACACCTACGAGCAGTACTTC
TRBD1	TRBV7-9	TRBJ1-1	.	CASSLTGGGDTEAFF	TGTGCCAGCAGCTTAACCGGAGGGGGCGACACTGAAGCTTTCTTT
.	TRBV5-8	TRBJ1-2	.	CASTRGSKGYTF	TGTGCCAGCACGAGAGGGAGTAAGGGCTACACCTTC
.	TRBV29-1	TRBJ1-1	once	CTMERAPPEAFF	TGCACCATGGAGCGGGCACCGCCTGAAGCTTTCTTT
.	TRBV30	TRBJ1-6	.	CAWRSAPLSSYNSPLHF	TGTGCCTGGAGGAGCGCCCCCCTGAGCTCCTATAATTCACCCCTCCACTTT
TRBD2	TRBV6-2/TRBV6-3	TRBJ2-5	.	CASSYSASGGALAQYF	TGTGCCAGCAGTTACTCGGCTAGCGGGGGGGCCCTAGCCCAGTACTTC
TRBD2	TRBV7-8	TRBJ2-7	.	CASSLASLKEVAGVGYEQYF	TGTGCCAGCAGCTTAGCGAGTCTAAAGGAGGTAGCGGGAGTTGGGTACGAGCAGTACTTC
.	TRBV12-2	TRBJ2-7	.	CASRLPLLQGEQYF	TGTGCAAGTCGCTTACCCCTCCTCCAGGGCGAGCAGTACTTC
TRBD2	TRBV3-1/TRBV3-2	TRBJ2-3	.	CASSQGRGLAGAQGGTDTQYF	TGTGCCAGCAGCCAAGGGAGGGGACTAGCGGGAGCACAGGGAGGCACAGATACGCAGTATTTT
TRBD2	TRBV25-1	TRBJ2-1	.	CASSSSGGRSYNEQFF	TGTGCCAGCAGTAGTAGCGGGGGGAGATCCTACAATGAGCAGTTCTTC
TRBD2	TRBV5-6	TRBJ2-5	.	CASSLVAGERETQYF	TGTGCCAGCAGCTTAGTAGCGGGGGAAAGAGAGACCCAGTACTTC
.	TRBV7-8	TRBJ1-6	.	CASSPRGEGSPLHF	TGTGCCAGCAGCCCCCGGGGAGAGGGATCACCCCTCCACTTT
.	TRBV28	TRBJ1-2	.	CASMGWPEGYGYTF	TGTGCCAGCATGGGATGGCCGGAGGGGTATGGCTACACCTTC
.	TRBV5-4	TRBJ1-5	few	CASSIQGNQPQHF	TGTGCCAGCAGCATCCAGGGAAATCAGCCCCAGCATTTT
TRBD1	TRBV30	TRBJ2-4	.	CAWGQGASIQYF	TGTGCCTGGGGCCAGGGGGCCTCCATTCAGTACTTC
.	TRBV7-2	TRBJ2-1	.	CASSKQGSNEQFF	TGTGCCAGCAGCAAACAGGGATCTAATGAGCAGTTCTTC
TRBD1	TRBV24-1	TRBJ2-7	.	CATSDPDRGFDEQYF	TGTGCCACCAGTGACCCTGACAGGGGCTTTGACGAGCAGTACTTC
.	TRBV4-2	TRBJ2-7	.	CASSQDFVLAHYEQYF	TGTGCCAGCAGCCAAGATTTTGTGCTAGCGCACTACGAGCAGTACTTC
.	TRBV28	TRBJ2-5	.	CASSGGHKSGETQYF	TGTGCCAGCAGTGGGGGCCATAAATCAGGAGAGACCCAGTACTTC
.	TRBV5-1	TRBJ2-6	few	CASSANQGLGANVLTF	TGCGCCAGCAGCGCGAACCAGGGACTTGGGGCCAACGTCCTGACTTTC
.	TRBV30	TRBJ2-3	once	CAWSRLAFTDTQYF	TGTGCCTGGAGTCGGCTAGCGTTCACAGATACGCAGTATTTT
TRBD2	TRBV5-5	TRBJ2-7	.	CASSYGTSGLYEQYF	TGTGCCAGCAGCTACGGGACTAGCGGGCTCTACGAGCAGTACTTC
TRBD1	TRBV7-9	TRBJ1-2	.	CASSSSGTGMNYGYTF	TGTGCCAGCAGCTCCTCCGGGACAGGGATGAACTATGGCTACACCTTC
.	TRBV24-1	TRBJ2-2	.	CATSDLLGGINTGELFF	TGTGCCACCAGTGATTTGCTCGGGGGAATTAACACCGGGGAGCTGTTTTTT
.	TRBV27	TRBJ2-7	.	CASSFLPTRSYEQYF	TGTGCCAGCAGTTTCCTACCGACAAGGTCCTACGAGCAGTACTTC
.	TRBV28	TRBJ1-2	few	CASSLHAGDYGYTF	TGTGCCAGCAGTTTACACGCCGGAGACTATGGCTACACCTTC
TRBD2	TRBV4-3	TRBJ2-3	.	CASSQDFLAGESTDTQYF	TGCGCCAGCAGCCAAGATTTCCTAGCGGGGGAGAGCACAGATACGCAGTATTTT
TRBD2	TRBV2	TRBJ2-7	.	CASSEDLAGSYEQYF	TGTGCCAGCAGTGAGGATCTAGCGGGCTCCTACGAGCAGTACTTC
TRBD1	TRBV7-3	TRBJ1-6	.	CASSPTGQGANSPLHF	TGTGCCAGCAGCCCCACCGGACAGGGGGCGAATTCACCCCTCCACTTT
.	TRBV5-1	TRBJ2-6	.	CASSTRPGYDGANVLTF	TGCGCCAGCAGCACCCGGCCGGGGTACGATGGGGCCAACGTCCTGACTTTC
.	TRBV5-1	TRBJ2-5	.	CASSGADQETQYF	TGCGCCAGCAGTGGGGCGGACCAAGAGACCCAGTACTTC
TRBD2	TRBV5-1	TRBJ2-5	few	CASTGTSGRASGETQYF	TGCGCCAGCACCGGGACTAGCGGGAGGGCCTCCGGGGAGACCCAGTACTTC
.	TRBV30	TRBJ2-2	.	CAWLAPANTGELFF	TGTGCCTGGCTAGCGCCCGCGAACACCGGGGAGCTGTTTTTT